This passage covers 4 T cell receptor beta chains from one sample sequenced in a study of identifying expanded T cells in peripheral blood (dated by TCRdb to about 2019). The protocol used for the library was the immunoSEQ multiplex PCR assay. What TCRdb holds here is the immuneACCESS table cut down to in-frame rearrangements. Part of the clones is not present; checked against another copy, under half of the missing clones reflect an unresolved V gene, and the others are unexplained. This sample is represented by nearly 60,000 clones; about 92% of them were singletons. The ten largest account for about 3.8% of the sample. The specimen was blood. These receptors were obtained from a person aged 18 to 75 in good health.

This clone was seen more than once but under ten times. The chain uses TRBV19 and TRBJ1-1; D unresolved. The CDR3 spans 14 residues. V shed 1 base and J shed 9 bases, with 15 bases lying between them. CDR1 and CDR2 (germline): LNHDA, SQIVND (reference sequence). CDR3 bases: TGTGCCAGTAGTATAGGCTCCTCGGGGAGCAAAGCTTTCTTT. Its translation is CASSIGSSGSKAFF.

The genes are TRBV13 and TRBJ2-3, with D unresolved. Trimming left V 2 bases short and J 4 bases short, with 13 bases between. Per germline, CDR1 PRHDT and CDR2 FYEKMQ (reference sequence). The CDR3 runs 15 residues. The CDR3 here is CASSLRRRSSDTQYF. CDR3 sequence (DNA): TGTGCCAGCAGCTTACGCAGGCGGAGTTCAGATACGCAGTATTTT. Filled out from reference TRBV13 and TRBJ2-3, the complete variable domain reads AAGVIQSPRHLIKEKRETATLKCYPIPRHDTVYWYQQGPGQDPQFLISFYEKMQSDKGSIPDRFSAQQFSDYHSELNMSSLELGDSALYFCASSLRRRSSDTQYFGPGTRLTVL.

The V call is TRBV7-2, the J call TRBJ2-1; TRBD1 or TRBD2 may be the D gene (5 bases each). The CDR3 is 15 amino acids. Germline V gene sequence: CDR1 SGHTA, CDR2 FQGNSA. V was cut by 3 bases and J by 0 bases, with 9 bases left in between. Here the CDR3 reads CASSLGDSSYNEQFF. The CDR3 DNA follows: TGTGCCAGCAGCTTGGGGGATAGCTCCTACAATGAGCAGTTCTTC.

V gene TRBV19 combines with J gene TRBJ2-7; a weak D match, TRBD2 (6 bases). The V and J ends lost 3 bases and 2 bases respectively, with 11 bases between them. Germline V gives CDR1 LNHDA, CDR2 SQIVND (reference sequence). The CDR3 extends over 14 amino acids. The CDR3 sequence is CASSMGGSTYEQYF. CDR3 sequence (DNA): TGTGCCAGTAGTATGGGGGGTAGTACCTACGAGCAGTACTTC.